This T cell receptor beta chain came from a study of control samples from healthy donors and cancer patients. TCRdb keeps only in-frame clones here, not all; method: immunoSEQ multiplex PCR. The profile shows about 21,000 clones, under 90% of them singletons. V dropped 2 bases and J dropped 0; count of bases not matched to a gene: 3. The CDR3 has 16 residues. Germline V gene lookup returns CDR1 SGHRS and CDR2 YFSETQ. What was sequenced was PBMCs. The chain is built from TRBV5-1 and TRBJ2-3; 10 bases are a match to TRBD2. The clonotype originates from a man in his sixties with colorectal cancer. CDR3 loop: CASSLGLAESTDTQYF. In DNA form, the CDR3 reads TGCGCCAGCAGCTTAGGACTAGCGGAGAGCACAGATACGCAGTATTTT.